The 24 T cell receptor beta chains below come from one sample, sequenced in a study of shared clonotypes between healthy human individuals. CD8 cells classed as naive were CD45RO-negative and positively selected for CCR7, excluding terminally differentiated effector memory CD45RA+ cells. Sequencing was performed with immunoSEQ multiplex PCR; in TCRdb, only in-frame clones are kept and a portion is missing. The table lists 2 million or so clones, about 95% of them singletons. Sequenced: naive CD8+ T cells sorted from blood. Receptor source: a man younger than 30 in good health.

Only a few counts were recorded for this clone. The chain links TRBV2 to TRBJ1-2; D is unclear. Germline CDR1 SNHLY, CDR2 FYNNEI. Trimming cost V 1 base and J 4 bases, with 10 bases left between them. This CDR3 is built from 14 residues. The CDR3 loop reads CASSEDPATYGYTF. DNA of the CDR3: TGTGCCAGCAGTGAAGATCCAGCGACCTATGGCTACACCTTC.

This chain joins TRBV28 and TRBJ2-1, with 10 bases matching TRBD1. This CDR3 is 15 amino acids long. Per germline, CDR1 MDHEN and CDR2 SYDVKM. V was pared by 6 bases and J by 8 bases, with 10 bases of the junction left unmatched. The CDR3 region has the DNA TGTGCCAGCAGAACGGGACAGGGGTACGGGGATGAGCAGTTCTTC. It is translated as CASRTGQGYGDEQFF. Based on the CDR3 plus reference TRBV28 and TRBJ2-1, the full variable domain is DVKVTQSSRYLVKRTGEKVFLECVQDMDHENMFWYRQDPGLGLRLIYFSYDVKMKEKGDIPEGYSVSREKKERFSLILESASTNQTSMYLCASRTGQGYGDEQFFGPGTRLTVL.

The V call is TRBV4-1, the J call TRBJ2-1; weak D call: TRBD2 (5 bases). Trimming shortened V by 4 bases and J by 0 bases, and 10 bases separated the two germline ends. Germline-derived CDR1 and CDR2 are MGHRA and YSYEKL. The CDR3 has 15 residues. The CDR3 bases are TGCGCCAGCAGCCCCGGGGTAAGCTCCTACAATGAGCAGTTCTTC. Translated: CASSPGVSSYNEQFF.

This sequence joins TRBV28 and TRBJ2-7; D is uncertain. Germline V CDR1 and CDR2: MDHEN, SYDVKM. The CDR3 consists of 14 residues. V was trimmed by 1 base and J by 0 bases, leaving 7 bases between them. CDR3 nucleotides: TGTGCCAGCAGTTTATTACTGCTCTCCTACGAGCAGTACTTC. It encodes CASSLLLLSYEQYF.

V gene TRBV6-1 combines with J gene TRBJ2-5; 11 bases line up with TRBD1. V lost 2 bases, J lost 5 bases, and 10 bases stayed unmatched. From germline, CDR1 is MNHNS and CDR2 SASEGT. This CDR3 has 17 amino acids. The CDR3 bases are TGTGCCAGCAGTGAACCGTCGGGACAGGGGGTTGACGAGACCCAGTACTTC. Its translation is CASSEPSGQGVDETQYF.

Only one count was recorded for this clone. This chain links TRBV11-3 with TRBJ2-1; 7 nucleotides line up with TRBD2. Germline V gene data show CDR1 as SGHNT and CDR2 as YENEEA. V was pared by 0 bases and J by 2 bases, with 7 bases of the junction left unmatched. The CDR3 has 17 amino acids. CDR3 sequence (DNA): TGTGCCAGCAGCTTAGATTATGCGGGAGAGCCCTACAATGAGCAGTTCTTC. Its protein product is CASSLDYAGEPYNEQFF.

This clone appeared once. J is TRBJ1-2 and V is TRBV29-1; 10 bases fit TRBD1. The CDR3 is 14 amino acids. CDR1 SQVTM and CDR2 ANQGSEA come from the germline V gene. The junction had 6 bases not matched to a gene; V was cut back by 4 bases and J by 4 bases. The CDR3 DNA follows: TGCAGCGTTGTGACAGGGGGCCCTCCCTATGGCTACACCTTC. This translates into CSVVTGGPPYGYTF.

A word on this clone: The same CDR3 arises from other DNA sequences in this sample as well. CDR3 region: CASSYSEGIEQYF. CDR3 bases: TGTGCCAGCAGTTACTCGGAGGGAATCGAGCAGTACTTC. The rearrangement links TRBV6-5 to TRBJ2-7; TRBD2 might be the D (6 bases). The CDR3 contains 13 residues. Germline V gene sequence: CDR1 MNHEY, CDR2 SVGAGI. Deletions cut 0 bases from V and 6 bases from J, with 9 bases between.

A note on this clone: In the same sample, other DNA sequences code for this CDR3. V and J are TRBV30 and TRBJ1-3; D not resolved. The V gene lost 2 bases and the J gene lost 0 bases, with 5 bases spanning the gap. CDR3 length: 13 residues. The germline CDR1 and CDR2 sequences are GTSNPN and SVGIG (reference sequence). The CDR3 nucleotides are TGTGCCTGGAGTCTAAGCTCTGGAAACACCATATATTTT. Protein: CAWSLSSGNTIYF.

The chain is built from TRBV30 and TRBJ2-7; 14 nucleotides line up with TRBD2. With V trimmed by 3 bases and J by 2 bases, 3 bases remained unmatched. Germline CDR1 is GTSNPN and CDR2 is SVGIG (reference sequence). The CDR3 has 15 residues. CDR3 in amino acids: CAWSQTSGRAYEQYF. The CDR3 region has the DNA TGTGCCTGGAGCCAGACTAGCGGGAGGGCCTACGAGCAGTACTTC.

The chain joins TRBV7-2 to TRBJ2-1, with 7 bases identical to TRBD2. The CDR3 length is 18 residues. V gave up 5 bases and J gave up 3 bases; unmatched junction bases: 16. The V gene's germline CDR1 is SGHTA and CDR2 FQGNSA. CDR3 sequence (DNA): TGTGCCAGCAGCCTCTATCTCCGGGAGGACGCCAACTACAATGAGCAGTTCTTC. Amino acid sequence: CASSLYLREDANYNEQFF.

The rearrangement uses TRBV28 and TRBJ1-2; D possibly corresponds to TRBD1 (5 bases). Deletions cut 5 bases from V and 7 bases from J, with 14 bases between. The CDR3 runs 13 residues. Germline loops: CDR1 MDHEN, CDR2 SYDVKM. The CDR3: CASSPPGVGGYTF. In DNA form, the CDR3 reads TGTGCCAGCAGTCCCCCGGGGGTCGGTGGCTACACCTTC.

The chain combines TRBV9 with TRBJ1-1; D gene uncertain. V lost 3 bases and J lost 3, with 15 bases in between. CDR3 length equals 15 residues. Germline CDR1 is SGDLS and CDR2 is YYNGEE. The CDR3 DNA sequence: TGTGCCAGCAGCGAAGGGCCCGAGGATTACACTGAAGCTTTCTTT. This translates into CASSEGPEDYTEAFF.

The V call is TRBV6-5, the J call TRBJ1-2; no clear D gene. Trimming took off 6 bases at V and 3 bases at J, with 8 bases between the two ends. CDR1 and CDR2 from the germline V gene are MNHEY and SVGAGI. CDR3 length: 12 amino acids. CDR3 in amino acids: CASSKGDYGYTF. DNA for the CDR3: TGTGCCAGCAGCAAAGGAGACTATGGCTACACCTTC.

The chain employs TRBV5-1 and TRBJ2-7, with D perhaps TRBD1 or TRBD2 (5 bases each). From germline, CDR1 is SGHRS and CDR2 YFSETQ. This CDR3 comprises 15 residues. The V gene lost 0 bases and the J gene lost 4 bases, with 14 bases spanning the gap. CDR3 nucleotide sequence: TGCGCCAGCAGCTTGGGGGACGGCTTCCTTTACGAGCAGTACTTC. Its protein product is CASSLGDGFLYEQYF. Supplemented by reference TRBV5-1 and TRBJ2-7, the full variable domain reads KAGVTQTPRYLIKTRGQQVTLSCSPISGHRSVSWYQQTPGQGLQFLFEYFSETQRNKGNFPGRFSGRQFSNSRSEMNVSTLELGDSALYLCASSLGDGFLYEQYFGPGTRLTVT.

This clone was counted once. This sequence joins TRBV5-1 and TRBJ2-7; the match to TRBD1 covers 7 bases. Germline CDR1 reads SGHRS; CDR2 reads YFSETQ. Trimming took 3 bases from V and 2 from J; bases not matched to a gene: 8. This CDR3 region has 15 residues. This CDR3 reads CASSSTRDSPYEQYF. The CDR3 bases are TGCGCCAGCAGCTCCACCCGGGACAGTCCCTACGAGCAGTACTTC.

A single count supports this clone. The V and J genes are TRBV6-5 and TRBJ1-5, with a tentative D call TRBD1 (6 bases). This CDR3 has 15 amino acids. The germline V gene encodes CDR1 MNHEY and CDR2 SVGAGI. V lost 0 bases and J 4 bases, leaving 10 bases between the germline ends. The DNA of the CDR3 is TGTGCCAGCAGTTACTCGACAGGCTATAATCAGCCCCAGCATTTT. It encodes CASSYSTGYNQPQHF.

V and J are TRBV30 and TRBJ1-1; D is uncertain. The V end was cut by 0 bases, the J end by 0 bases, with 8 bases between. CDR3 length: 14 amino acids. Per the germline V gene, CDR1 is GTSNPN and CDR2 is SVGIG (reference sequence). The CDR3 loop is CAWSVGLVNTEAFF. In nucleotides, the CDR3 is TGTGCCTGGAGTGTAGGCCTGGTGAACACTGAAGCTTTCTTT.

The gene calls are TRBV14 and TRBJ1-4; D is undetermined. The CDR3 spans 13 residues. In germline, CDR1 is SGHDN, CDR2 FVKESK. The V and J ends lost 4 bases and 2 bases respectively, with 5 bases between them. DNA of the CDR3: TGTGCCAGCAGCCTAGGGACTAATGAAAAACTGTTTTTT. Amino acids: CASSLGTNEKLFF. The full variable domain, completed using reference TRBV14 and TRBJ1-4, is EAGVTQFPSHSVIEKGQTVTLRCDPISGHDNLYWYRRVMGKEIKFLLHFVKESKQDESGMPNNRFLAERTGGTYSTLKVQPAELEDSGVYFCASSLGTNEKLFFGSGTQLSVL.

CDR3 DNA sequence: TGTGCCAGTAGTGTCACCCTCCCTAGTGAAGCTTTCTTT. As protein: CASSVTLPSEAFF. The chain joins TRBV19 to TRBJ1-1; D call uncertain. CDR1 is LNHDA, CDR2 SQIVND, per germline (reference sequence). The V end was cut by 5 bases, the J end by 7 bases, with 14 bases between. There are 13 residues in the CDR3. Full variable domain (remainder filled in from reference TRBV19 and TRBJ1-1): DGGITQSPKYLFRKEGQNVTLSCEQNLNHDAMYWYRQDPGQGLRLIYYSQIVNDFQKGDIAEGYSVSREKKESFPLTVTSAQKNPTAFYLCASSVTLPSEAFFGQGTRLTVV.

The chain combines TRBV9 with TRBJ2-3, with TRBD2 matching 8 bases. Germline V CDR1 and CDR2: SGDLS, YYNGEE. J gave up 2 bases and V 2 bases, and 4 bases lay outside the gene matches. The CDR3 sequence is 15 residues long. For the CDR3, the DNA is TGTGCCAGCAGCGTTAGCGGGATGGACACAGATACGCAGTATTTT. This encodes CASSVSGMDTDTQYF.

The J gene is TRBJ2-7, the V gene TRBV30; TRBD2 agrees at 9 bases. The CDR3 contains 12 residues. Trimming took 3 bases from V and 6 from J; bases not matched to a gene: 3. CDR1 is GTSNPN and CDR2 is SVGIG in the germline V gene (reference sequence). The CDR3 is CAWRGLASEQYF. The CDR3 region has the DNA TGTGCCTGGAGGGGACTAGCCTCCGAGCAGTACTTC.

The chain recombines TRBV30 with TRBJ2-3; a possible D gene is TRBD2 (7 bases). Germline lookup yields CDR1 GTSNPN and CDR2 SVGIG (reference sequence). The V end lost 2 bases, the J end lost 2 bases, and 14 bases lay between the germline ends. This CDR3 comprises 15 residues. CDR3 loop: CAWSHGGGATDTQYF. CDR3 bases: TGTGCCTGGAGTCACGGTGGGGGGGCCACAGATACGCAGTATTTT.

In regard to this clone: Other DNA sequences in the sample encode the same CDR3. V usage is TRBV7-9 and J usage is TRBJ2-1; D uncertain. The CDR3 is 12 amino acids. Germline assignment: CDR1 SEHNR and CDR2 FQNEAQ (reference sequence). V was trimmed by 1 base and J by 7 bases, leaving 5 bases between them. The CDR3 DNA sequence: TGTGCCAGCAGCTTAGGATTAAATGAGCAGTTCTTC. It codes for CASSLGLNEQFF.